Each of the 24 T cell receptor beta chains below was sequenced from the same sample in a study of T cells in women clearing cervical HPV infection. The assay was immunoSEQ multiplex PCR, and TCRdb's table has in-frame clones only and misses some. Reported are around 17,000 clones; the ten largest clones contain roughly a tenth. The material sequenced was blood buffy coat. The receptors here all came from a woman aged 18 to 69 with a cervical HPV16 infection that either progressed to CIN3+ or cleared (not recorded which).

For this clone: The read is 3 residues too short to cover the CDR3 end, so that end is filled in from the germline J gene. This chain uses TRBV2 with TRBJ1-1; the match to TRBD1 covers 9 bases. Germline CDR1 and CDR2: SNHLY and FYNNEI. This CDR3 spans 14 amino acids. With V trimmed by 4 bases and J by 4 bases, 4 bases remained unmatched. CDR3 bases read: TGTGCCAGCAGTGCTGTGACAGGGGGCACTGAA. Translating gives CASSAVTGGTE. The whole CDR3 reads CASSAVTGGTEAFF.

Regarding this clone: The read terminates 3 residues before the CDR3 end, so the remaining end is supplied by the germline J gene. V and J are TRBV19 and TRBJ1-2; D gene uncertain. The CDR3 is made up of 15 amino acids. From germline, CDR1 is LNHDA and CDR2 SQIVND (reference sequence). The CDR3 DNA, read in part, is TGTGCCAGTAGTGGAGAGGGCAGGCACAAAAACATC. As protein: CASSGEGRHKNI. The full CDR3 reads CASSGEGRHKNIYTF.

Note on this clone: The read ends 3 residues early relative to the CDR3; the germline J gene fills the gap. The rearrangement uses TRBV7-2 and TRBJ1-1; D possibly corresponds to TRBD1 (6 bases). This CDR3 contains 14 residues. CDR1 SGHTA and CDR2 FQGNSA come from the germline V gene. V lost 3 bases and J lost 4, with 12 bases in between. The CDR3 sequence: CASSFIRGATEAFF. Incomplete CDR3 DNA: TGTGCCAGCAGCTTCATCAGGGGTGCCACTGAA.

The CDR3 here is CASSGSTGYNSPLHF. CDR3 bases read: TGTGCCAGCAGTGGCTCGACAGGCTATAATTCACCC. This chain connects TRBV6-2 or TRBV6-3 to TRBJ1-6, with D possibly matching TRBD1 (6 bases). The CDR3 is cut off 3 residues early in the read; its end comes from the germline J gene. Trimming took off 5 bases at V and 3 bases at J, with 11 bases between the two ends. The germline gives CDR1 MNHEY, CDR2 SVGEGT. The CDR3 is 15 residues long.

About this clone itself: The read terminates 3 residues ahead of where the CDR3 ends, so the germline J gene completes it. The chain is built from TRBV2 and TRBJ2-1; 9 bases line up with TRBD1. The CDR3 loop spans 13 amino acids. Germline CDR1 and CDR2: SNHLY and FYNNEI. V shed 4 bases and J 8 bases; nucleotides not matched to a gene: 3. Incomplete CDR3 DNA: TGTGCCAGCAGTGGGGACAGGGCTCATGAG. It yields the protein CASSGDRAHE. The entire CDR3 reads CASSGDRAHEQFF. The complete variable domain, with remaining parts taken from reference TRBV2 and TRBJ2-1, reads EPEVTQTPSHQVTQMGQEVILRCVPISNHLYFYWYRQILGQKVEFLVSFYNNEISEKSEIFDDQFSVERPDGSNFTLKIRSTKLEDSAMYFCASSGDRAHEQFFGPGTRLTVL.

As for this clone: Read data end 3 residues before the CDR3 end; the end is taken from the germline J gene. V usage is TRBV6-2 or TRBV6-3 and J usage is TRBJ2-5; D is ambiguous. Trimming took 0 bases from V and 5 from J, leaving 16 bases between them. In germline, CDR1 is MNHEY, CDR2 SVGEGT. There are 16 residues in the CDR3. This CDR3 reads CASSYSRQTFGETQYF. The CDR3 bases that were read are TGTGCCAGCAGTTACTCGCGTCAGACCTTCGGGGAGACC.

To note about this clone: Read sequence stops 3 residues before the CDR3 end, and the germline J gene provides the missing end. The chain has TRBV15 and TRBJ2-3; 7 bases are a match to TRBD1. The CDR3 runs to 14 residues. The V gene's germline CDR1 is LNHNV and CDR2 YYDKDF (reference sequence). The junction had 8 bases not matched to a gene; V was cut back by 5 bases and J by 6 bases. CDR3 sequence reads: CATSQTTGSDTQYF. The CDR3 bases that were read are TGTGCCACCAGCCAGACGACAGGGTCTGATACG.

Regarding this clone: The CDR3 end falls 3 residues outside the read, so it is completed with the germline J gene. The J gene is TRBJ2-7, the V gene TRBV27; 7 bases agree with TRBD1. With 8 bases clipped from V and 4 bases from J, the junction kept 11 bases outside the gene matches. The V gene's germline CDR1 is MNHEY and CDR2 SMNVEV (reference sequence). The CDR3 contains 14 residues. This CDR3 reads CASGRQGETYEQYF. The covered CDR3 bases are TGTGCCAGCGGGAGACAGGGTGAAACGTACGAG.

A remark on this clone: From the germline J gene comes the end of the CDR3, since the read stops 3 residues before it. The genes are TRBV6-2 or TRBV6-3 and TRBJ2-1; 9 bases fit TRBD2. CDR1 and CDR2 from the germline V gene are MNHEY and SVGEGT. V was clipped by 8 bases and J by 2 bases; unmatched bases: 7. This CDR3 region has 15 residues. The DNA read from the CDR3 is TGTGCCAGCCTACCTCGACTAGCGGCCTACAATGAG. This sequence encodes CASLPRLAAYNE. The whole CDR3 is CASLPRLAAYNEQFF.

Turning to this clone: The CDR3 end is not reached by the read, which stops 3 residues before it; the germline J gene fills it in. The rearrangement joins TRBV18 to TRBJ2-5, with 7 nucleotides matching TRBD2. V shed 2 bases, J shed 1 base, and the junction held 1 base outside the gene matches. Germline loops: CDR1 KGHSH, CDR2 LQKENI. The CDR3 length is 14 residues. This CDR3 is CASSPGTTQETQYF. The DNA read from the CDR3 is TGTGCCAGCTCACCAGGGACTACCCAAGAGACC.

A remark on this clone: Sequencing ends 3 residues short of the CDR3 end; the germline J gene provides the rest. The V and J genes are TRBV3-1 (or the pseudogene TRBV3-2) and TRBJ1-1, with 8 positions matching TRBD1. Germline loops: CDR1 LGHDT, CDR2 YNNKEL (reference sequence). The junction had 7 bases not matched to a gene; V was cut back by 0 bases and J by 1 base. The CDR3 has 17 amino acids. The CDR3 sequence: CASSQDGQGGANTEAFF. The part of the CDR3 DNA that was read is TGTGCCAGCAGCCAAGATGGACAGGGAGGGGCGAACACTGAA.

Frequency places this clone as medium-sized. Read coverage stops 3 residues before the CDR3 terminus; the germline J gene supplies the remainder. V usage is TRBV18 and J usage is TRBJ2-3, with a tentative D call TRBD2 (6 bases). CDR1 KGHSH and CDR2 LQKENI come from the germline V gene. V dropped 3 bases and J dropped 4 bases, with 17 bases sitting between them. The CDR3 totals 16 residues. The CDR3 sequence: CASSPDSSWGADTQYF. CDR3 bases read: TGTGCCAGCTCACCCGATTCCTCCTGGGGGGCAGATACG.

This CDR3 is CASSPPQGLNSPLHF. The part of the CDR3 DNA that was read is TGTGCCAGCAGCCCACCGCAGGGGCTGAATTCACCC. This sequence joins TRBV7-2 and TRBJ1-6; D possibly corresponds to TRBD1 (6 bases). The read terminates 3 residues ahead of where the CDR3 ends, so the germline J gene completes it. V was cut by 5 bases and J by 7 bases, with 15 bases left in between. CDR3 length: 15 residues. Germline V gene lookup returns CDR1 SGHTA and CDR2 FQGNSA.

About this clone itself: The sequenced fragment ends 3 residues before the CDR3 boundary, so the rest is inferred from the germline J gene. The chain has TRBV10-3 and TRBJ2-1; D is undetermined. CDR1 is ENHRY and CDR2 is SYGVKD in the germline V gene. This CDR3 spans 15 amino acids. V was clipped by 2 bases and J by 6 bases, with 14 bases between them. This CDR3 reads CAISEEKAPSNEQFF. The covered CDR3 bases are TGTGCCATCAGTGAGGAAAAGGCCCCTAGCAATGAG.

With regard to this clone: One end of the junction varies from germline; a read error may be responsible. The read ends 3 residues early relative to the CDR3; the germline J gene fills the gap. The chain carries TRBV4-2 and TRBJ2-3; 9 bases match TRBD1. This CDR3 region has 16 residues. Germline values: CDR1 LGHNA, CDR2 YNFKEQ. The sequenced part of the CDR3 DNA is TGCGCCAGCAGCCCAGAGTTGGGACAGGGTACAGATACG. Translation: CASSPELGQGTDT. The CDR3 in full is CASSPELGQGTDTQYF.

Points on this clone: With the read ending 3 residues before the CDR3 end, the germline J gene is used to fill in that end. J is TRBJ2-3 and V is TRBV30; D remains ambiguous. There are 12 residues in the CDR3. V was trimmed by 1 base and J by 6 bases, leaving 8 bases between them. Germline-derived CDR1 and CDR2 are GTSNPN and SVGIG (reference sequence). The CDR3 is CAWSAQSDTQYF. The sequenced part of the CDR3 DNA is TGTGCCTGGAGTGCGCAGTCGGATACG.

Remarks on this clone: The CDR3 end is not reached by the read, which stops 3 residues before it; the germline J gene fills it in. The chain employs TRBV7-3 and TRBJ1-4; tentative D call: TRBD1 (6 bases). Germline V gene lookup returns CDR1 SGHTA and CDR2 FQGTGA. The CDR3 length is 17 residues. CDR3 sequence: CASSLYGGASGANVLFF. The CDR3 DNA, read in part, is TGTGCCAGCAGCTTGTACGGGGGGGCTTCTGGGGCCAACGTA.

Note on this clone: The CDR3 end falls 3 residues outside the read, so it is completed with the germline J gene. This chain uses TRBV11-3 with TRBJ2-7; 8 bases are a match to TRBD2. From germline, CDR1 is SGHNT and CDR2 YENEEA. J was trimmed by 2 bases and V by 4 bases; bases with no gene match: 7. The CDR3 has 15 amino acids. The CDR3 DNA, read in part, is TGTGCCAGCAGCTCGAGTCCGGGACTAGCCTACGAG. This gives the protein CASSSSPGLAYE. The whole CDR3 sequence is CASSSSPGLAYEQYF.

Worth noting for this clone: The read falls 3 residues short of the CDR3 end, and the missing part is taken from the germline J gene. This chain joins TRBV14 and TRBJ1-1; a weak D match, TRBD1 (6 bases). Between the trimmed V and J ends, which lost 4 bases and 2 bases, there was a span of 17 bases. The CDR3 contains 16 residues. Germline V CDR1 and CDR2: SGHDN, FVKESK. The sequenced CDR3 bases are TGTGCCAGCAGCCCCTACAGGACAGCGAGAAACACTGAA. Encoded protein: CASSPYRTARNTE. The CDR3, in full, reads CASSPYRTARNTEAFF.

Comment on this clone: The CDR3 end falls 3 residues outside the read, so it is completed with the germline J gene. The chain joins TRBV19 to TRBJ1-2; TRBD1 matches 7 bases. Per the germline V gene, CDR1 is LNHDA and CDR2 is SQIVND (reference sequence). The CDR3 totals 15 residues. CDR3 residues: CASSLPGQLTDTYTF. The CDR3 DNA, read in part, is TGTGCCAGTAGTCTCCCGGGACAGCTCACAGATACC.

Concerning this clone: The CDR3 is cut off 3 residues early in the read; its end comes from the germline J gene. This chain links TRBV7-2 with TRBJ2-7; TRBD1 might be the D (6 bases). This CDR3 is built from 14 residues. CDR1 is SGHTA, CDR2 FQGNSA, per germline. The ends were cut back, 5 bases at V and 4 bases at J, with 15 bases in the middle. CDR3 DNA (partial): TGTGCCAGCAGCCTACGGGACAATTTATACGAG. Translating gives CASSLRDNLYE. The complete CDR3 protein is CASSLRDNLYEQYF.

The DNA read from the CDR3 is TGTGCCAGCTCCCCGACCGGGACAGATTATGGC. Its protein is CASSPTGTDYG. The whole CDR3 region reads CASSPTGTDYGYTF. The chain carries TRBV19 and TRBJ1-2, with TRBD1 matching 7 bases. The sequence runs out 3 residues before the end of the CDR3; the remainder is reconstructed from the germline J gene. The CDR3 is 14 amino acids. Germline CDR1 is LNHDA and CDR2 is SQIVND (reference sequence). Losses at the gene ends were 9 bases for V and 5 bases for J; bases not matched to a gene: 12.

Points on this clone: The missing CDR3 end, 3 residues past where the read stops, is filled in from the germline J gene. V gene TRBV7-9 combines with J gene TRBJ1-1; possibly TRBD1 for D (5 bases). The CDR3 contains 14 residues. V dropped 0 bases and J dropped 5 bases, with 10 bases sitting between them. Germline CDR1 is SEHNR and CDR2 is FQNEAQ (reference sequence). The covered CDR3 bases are TGTGCCAGCAGCTTAGCGGTAGGGGAGACTGAA. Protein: CASSLAVGETE. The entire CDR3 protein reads CASSLAVGETEAFF.

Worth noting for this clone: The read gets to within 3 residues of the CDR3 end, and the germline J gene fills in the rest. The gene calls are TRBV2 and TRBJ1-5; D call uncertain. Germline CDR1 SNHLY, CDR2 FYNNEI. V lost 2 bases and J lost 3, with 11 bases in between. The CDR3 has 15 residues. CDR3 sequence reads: CASSETGFANQPQHF. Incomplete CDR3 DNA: TGTGCCAGCAGTGAAACCGGGTTCGCCAATCAGCCC.